This section outlines one TCR beta chain sequence together with its context. The record originates from a study of cytomegalovirus exposure and HLA in healthy donors. PCR used 60 Vbeta primers and 13 Jbeta primers. Libraries were prepared by immunoSEQ multiplex PCR; TCRdb keeps only in-frame clonotypes and omits some of them. The sample lists about 120,000 clones, over 70% occurring once. CDR1 and CDR2 from the germline V gene are MNHEY and SVGAGI. CDR3 length: 16 amino acids. J was trimmed by 6 bases and V by 4 bases; bases with no gene match: 8. The clonotype originates from a woman between 18 and 29 years old in good health and CMV-seronegative. The sequenced sample was PBMCs. The gene calls are TRBV6-5 and TRBJ2-1; TRBD2 aligns across 11 bases. In DNA, the CDR3 is TGTGCCAGCAGTTCGTTCGGGACTAGCGGCCCCAATGAGCAGTTCTTC. It encodes CASSSFGTSGPNEQFF.